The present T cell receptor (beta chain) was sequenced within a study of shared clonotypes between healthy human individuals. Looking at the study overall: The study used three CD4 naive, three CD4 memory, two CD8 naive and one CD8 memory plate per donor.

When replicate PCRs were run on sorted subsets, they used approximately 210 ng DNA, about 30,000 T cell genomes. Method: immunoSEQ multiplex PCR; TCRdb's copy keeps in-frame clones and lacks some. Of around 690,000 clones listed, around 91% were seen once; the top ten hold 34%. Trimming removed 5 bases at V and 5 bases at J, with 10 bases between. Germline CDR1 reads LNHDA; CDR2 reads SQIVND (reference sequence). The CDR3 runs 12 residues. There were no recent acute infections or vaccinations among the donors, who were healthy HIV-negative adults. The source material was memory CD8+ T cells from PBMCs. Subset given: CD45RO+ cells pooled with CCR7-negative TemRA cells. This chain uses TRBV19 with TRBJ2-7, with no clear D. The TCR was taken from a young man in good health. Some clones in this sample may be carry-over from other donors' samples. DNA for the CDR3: TGTGCCAGTAGTCCGGGTGGGCACGAGCAGTACTTC. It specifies CASSPGGHEQYF.